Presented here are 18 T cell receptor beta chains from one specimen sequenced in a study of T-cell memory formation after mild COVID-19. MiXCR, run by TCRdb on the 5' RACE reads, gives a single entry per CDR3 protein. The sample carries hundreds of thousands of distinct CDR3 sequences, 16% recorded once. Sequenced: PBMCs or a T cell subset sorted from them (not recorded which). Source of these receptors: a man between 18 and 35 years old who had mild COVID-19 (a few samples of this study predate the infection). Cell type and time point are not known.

The CDR3 region is CASSHRFPSYEQYF. DNA for the CDR3: TGCGCCAGCAGCCACAGGTTCCCCTCCTACGAGCAGTACTTC. This chain links TRBV4-3 with TRBJ2-7; no reliable D call. Trimming took 3 bases from V and 0 from J, leaving 9 bases between them. CDR3 size: 14 residues. The V gene's germline CDR1 is LGHNA and CDR2 YSLEER.

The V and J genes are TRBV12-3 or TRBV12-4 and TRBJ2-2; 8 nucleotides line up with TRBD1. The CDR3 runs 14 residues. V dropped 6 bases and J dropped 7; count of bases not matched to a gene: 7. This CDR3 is CASSQGAILGELFF. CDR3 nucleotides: TGTGCCAGCAGCCAGGGGGCTATCCTCGGGGAGCTGTTTTTT.

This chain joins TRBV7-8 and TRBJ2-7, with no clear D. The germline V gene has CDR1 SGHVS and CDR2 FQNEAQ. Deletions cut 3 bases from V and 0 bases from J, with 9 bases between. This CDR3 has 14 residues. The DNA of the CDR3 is TGTGCCAGCAGCTTCCTCAGTAGCTCCTACGAGCAGTACGTC. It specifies CASSFLSSSYEQYV.

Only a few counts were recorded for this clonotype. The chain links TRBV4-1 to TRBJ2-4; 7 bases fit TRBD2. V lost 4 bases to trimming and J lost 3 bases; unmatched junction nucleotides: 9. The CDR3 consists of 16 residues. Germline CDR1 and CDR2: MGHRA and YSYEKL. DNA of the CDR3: TGCGCCAGCAGCCGTGGGGGGGATCGCGGCAAAAACATTCAGTACTTC. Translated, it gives CASSRGGDRGKNIQYF.

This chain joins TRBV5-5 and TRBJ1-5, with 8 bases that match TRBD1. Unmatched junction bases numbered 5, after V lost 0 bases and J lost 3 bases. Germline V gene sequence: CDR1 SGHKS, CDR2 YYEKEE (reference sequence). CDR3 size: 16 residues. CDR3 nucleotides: TGTGCCAGCAGCTTGGTTCACAGGGGGGACAATCAGCCCCAGCATTTT. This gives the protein CASSLVHRGDNQPQHF.

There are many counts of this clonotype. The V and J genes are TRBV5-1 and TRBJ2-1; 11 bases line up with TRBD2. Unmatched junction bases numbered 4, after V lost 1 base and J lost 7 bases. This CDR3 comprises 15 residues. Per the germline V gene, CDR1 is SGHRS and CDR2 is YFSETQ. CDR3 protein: CASSLRTSGSNEQFF. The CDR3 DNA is TGCGCCAGCAGCTTGCGGACTAGCGGGTCTAATGAGCAGTTCTTC. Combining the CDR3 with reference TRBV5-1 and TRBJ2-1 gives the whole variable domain KAGVTQTPRYLIKTRGQQVTLSCSPISGHRSVSWYQQTPGQGLQFLFEYFSETQRNKGNFPGRFSGRQFSNSRSEMNVSTLELGDSALYLCASSLRTSGSNEQFFGPGTRLTVL.

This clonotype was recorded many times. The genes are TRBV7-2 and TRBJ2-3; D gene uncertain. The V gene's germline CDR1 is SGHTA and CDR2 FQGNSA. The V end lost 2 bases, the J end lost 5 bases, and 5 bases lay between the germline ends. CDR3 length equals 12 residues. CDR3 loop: CASSLWGDTQYF. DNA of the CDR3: TGTGCCAGCAGCTTATGGGGAGATACGCAGTATTTT.

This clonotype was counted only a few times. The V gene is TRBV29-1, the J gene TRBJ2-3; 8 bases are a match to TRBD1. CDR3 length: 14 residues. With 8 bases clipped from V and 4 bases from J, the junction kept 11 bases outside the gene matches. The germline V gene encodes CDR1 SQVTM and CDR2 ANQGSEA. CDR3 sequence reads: CSLSPGGYADTQYF. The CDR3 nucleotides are TGCAGCTTATCGCCAGGGGGCTACGCAGATACGCAGTATTTT.

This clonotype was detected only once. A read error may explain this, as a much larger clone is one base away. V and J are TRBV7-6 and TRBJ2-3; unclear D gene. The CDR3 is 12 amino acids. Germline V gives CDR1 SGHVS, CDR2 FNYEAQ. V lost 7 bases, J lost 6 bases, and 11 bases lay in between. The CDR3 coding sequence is TGTGCCAGCATCGCCTACTTGGATACGCAGTATTTT. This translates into CASIAYLDTQYF.

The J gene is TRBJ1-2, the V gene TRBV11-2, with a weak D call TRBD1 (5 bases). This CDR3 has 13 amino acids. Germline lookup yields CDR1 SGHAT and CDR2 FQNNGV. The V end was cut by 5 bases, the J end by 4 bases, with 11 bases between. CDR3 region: CASSPRVGYGYTF. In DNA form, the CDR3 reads TGTGCCAGCAGCCCCAGGGTTGGCTATGGCTACACCTTC.

This CDR3 reads CASSGALREQYF. DNA of the CDR3: TGTGCCAGCAGTGGGGCCTTACGCGAGCAGTACTTC. The rearrangement uses TRBV6-2 or TRBV6-3 and TRBJ2-7, with D tentatively TRBD1 (5 bases). Germline V gene data show CDR1 as MNHEY and CDR2 as SVGEGT. The V end was cut by 5 bases, the J end by 6 bases, with 11 bases between. The CDR3 length is 12 residues.

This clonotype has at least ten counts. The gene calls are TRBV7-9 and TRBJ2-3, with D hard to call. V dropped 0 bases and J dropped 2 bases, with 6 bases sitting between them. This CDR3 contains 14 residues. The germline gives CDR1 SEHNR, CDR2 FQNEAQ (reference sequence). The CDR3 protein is CASSLATHTDTQYF. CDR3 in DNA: TGTGCCAGCAGCTTAGCCACCCACACAGATACGCAGTATTTT.

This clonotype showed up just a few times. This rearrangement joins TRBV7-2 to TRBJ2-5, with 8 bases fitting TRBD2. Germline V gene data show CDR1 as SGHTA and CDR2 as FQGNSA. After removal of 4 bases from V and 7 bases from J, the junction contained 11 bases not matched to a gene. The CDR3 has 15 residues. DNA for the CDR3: TGTGCCAGCAGCTCGGGAGCGGGGGAAGCGTTGACCCAGTACTTC. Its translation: CASSSGAGEALTQYF.

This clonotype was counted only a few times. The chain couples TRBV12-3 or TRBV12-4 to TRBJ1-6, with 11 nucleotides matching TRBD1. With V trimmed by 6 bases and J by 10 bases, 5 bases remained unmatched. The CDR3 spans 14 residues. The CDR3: CASSPDRGLSPLHF. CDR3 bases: TGTGCCAGCAGCCCGGACAGGGGGCTCTCACCCCTCCACTTT.

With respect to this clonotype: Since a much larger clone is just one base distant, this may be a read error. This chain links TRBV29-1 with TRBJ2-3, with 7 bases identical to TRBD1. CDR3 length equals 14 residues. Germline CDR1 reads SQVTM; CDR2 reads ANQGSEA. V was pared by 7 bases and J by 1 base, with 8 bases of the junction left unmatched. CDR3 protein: CSASLGGRTDTQYF. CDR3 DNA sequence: TGCAGCGCTAGTTTAGGGGGCCGCACAGATACGCAGTATTTT.

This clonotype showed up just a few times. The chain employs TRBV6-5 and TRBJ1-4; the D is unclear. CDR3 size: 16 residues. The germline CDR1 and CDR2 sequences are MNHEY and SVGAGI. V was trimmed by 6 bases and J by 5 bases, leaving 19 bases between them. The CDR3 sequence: CASSPLRTATNEKLFF. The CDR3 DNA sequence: TGTGCCAGCAGCCCGCTTAGGACGGCTACCAATGAAAAACTGTTTTTT.

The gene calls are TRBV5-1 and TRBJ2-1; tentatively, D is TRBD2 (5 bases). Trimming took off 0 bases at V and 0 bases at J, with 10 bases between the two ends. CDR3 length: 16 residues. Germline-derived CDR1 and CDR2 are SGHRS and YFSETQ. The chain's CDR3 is CASSLALEGSYNEQFF. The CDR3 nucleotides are TGCGCCAGCAGCTTGGCCCTAGAGGGCTCCTACAATGAGCAGTTCTTC.

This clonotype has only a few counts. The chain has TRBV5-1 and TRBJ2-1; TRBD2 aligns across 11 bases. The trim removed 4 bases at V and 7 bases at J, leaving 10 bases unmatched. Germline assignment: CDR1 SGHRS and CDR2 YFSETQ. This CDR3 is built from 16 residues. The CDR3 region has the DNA TGCGCCAGCAGCCTCCTAGGTAGCGGGGGGGCGAATGAGCAGTTCTTC. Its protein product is CASSLLGSGGANEQFF.